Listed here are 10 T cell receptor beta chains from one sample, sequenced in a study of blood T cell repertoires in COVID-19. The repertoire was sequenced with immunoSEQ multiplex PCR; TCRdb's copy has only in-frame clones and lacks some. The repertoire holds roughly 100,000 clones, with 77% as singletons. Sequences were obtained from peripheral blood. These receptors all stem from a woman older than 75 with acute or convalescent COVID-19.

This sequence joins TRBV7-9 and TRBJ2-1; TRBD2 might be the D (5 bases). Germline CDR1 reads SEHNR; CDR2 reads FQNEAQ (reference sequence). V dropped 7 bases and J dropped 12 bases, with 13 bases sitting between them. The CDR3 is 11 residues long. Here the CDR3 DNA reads TGTGCCAGCATGGCCCTGGCGGGGCAGTTCTTC. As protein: CASMALAGQFF.

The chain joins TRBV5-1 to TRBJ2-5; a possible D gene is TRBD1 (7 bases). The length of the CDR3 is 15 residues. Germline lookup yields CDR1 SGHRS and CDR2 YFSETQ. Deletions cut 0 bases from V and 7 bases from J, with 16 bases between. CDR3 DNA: TGCGCCAGCAGCTTGGCCGGCAGGGGGGCAGGGACCCAGTACTTC. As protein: CASSLAGRGAGTQYF.

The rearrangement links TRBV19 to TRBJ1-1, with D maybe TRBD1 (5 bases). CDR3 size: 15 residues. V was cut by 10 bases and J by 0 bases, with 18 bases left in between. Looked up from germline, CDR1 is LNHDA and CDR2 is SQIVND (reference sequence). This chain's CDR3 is CATAPLDRLNTEAFF. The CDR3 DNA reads TGTGCCACCGCACCCCTCGACAGACTGAACACTGAAGCTTTCTTT. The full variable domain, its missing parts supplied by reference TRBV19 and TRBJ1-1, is DGGITQSPKYLFRKEGQNVTLSCEQNLNHDAMYWYRQDPGQGLRLIYYSQIVNDFQKGDIAEGYSVSREKKESFPLTVTSAQKNPTAFYLCATAPLDRLNTEAFFGQGTRLTVV.

CDR3 coding DNA: TGTGCCAGCAGCTTGGGGTCAGGGACGCAGTATTTT. Its protein product is CASSLGSGTQYF. The chain links TRBV7-9 to TRBJ2-3; D possibly corresponds to TRBD1 (5 bases). Germline CDR1 is SEHNR and CDR2 is FQNEAQ (reference sequence). The CDR3 contains 12 residues. V was shortened by 3 bases and J by 9 bases, with 10 bases between the two germline ends.

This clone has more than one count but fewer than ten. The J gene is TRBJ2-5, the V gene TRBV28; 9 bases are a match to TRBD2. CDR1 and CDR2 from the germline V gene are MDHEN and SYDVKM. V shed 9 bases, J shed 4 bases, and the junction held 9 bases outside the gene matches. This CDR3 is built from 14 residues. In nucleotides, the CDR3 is TGTGCCAGTGGCCTTAGCGGGGGAAGAGAGACCCAGTACTTC. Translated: CASGLSGGRETQYF.

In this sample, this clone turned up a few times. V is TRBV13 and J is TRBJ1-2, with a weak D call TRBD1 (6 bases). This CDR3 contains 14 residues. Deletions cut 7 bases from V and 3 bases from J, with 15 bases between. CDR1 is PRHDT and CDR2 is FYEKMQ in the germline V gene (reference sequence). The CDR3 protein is CASKIGGADYGYTF. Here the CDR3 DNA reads TGTGCCAGCAAAATCGGGGGGGCTGACTATGGCTACACCTTC.

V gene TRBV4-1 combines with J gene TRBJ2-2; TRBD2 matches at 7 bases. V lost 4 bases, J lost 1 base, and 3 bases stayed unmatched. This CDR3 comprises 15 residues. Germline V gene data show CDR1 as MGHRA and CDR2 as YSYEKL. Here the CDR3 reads CASSRPSGNTGELFF. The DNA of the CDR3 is TGCGCCAGCAGCCGGCCTAGCGGGAACACCGGGGAGCTGTTTTTT.

CDR3: CASTQTGRAEAFF. The DNA for the CDR3 is TGTGCCAGCACCCAGACAGGTCGAGCTGAAGCTTTCTTT. The chain carries TRBV12-3 or TRBV12-4 and TRBJ1-1; TRBD1 might be the D (6 bases). This CDR3 region has 13 residues. V lost 7 bases to trimming and J lost 6 bases, with 15 bases between them.

This CDR3 reads CASSLFGNQPQHF. The CDR3 DNA sequence: TGTGCCAGCAGCTTATTCGGGAATCAGCCCCAGCATTTT. The chain couples TRBV7-3 to TRBJ1-5; no clear D. From germline, CDR1 is SGHTA and CDR2 FQGTGA. The CDR3 sequence is 13 residues long. V was trimmed by 2 bases and J by 4 bases, leaving 6 bases between them. The full variable domain, completed using reference TRBV7-3 and TRBJ1-5, is GAGVSQTPSNKVTEKGKYVELRCDPISGHTALYWYRQSLGQGPEFLIYFQGTGAADDSGLPNDRFFAVRPEGSVSTLKIQRTERGDSAVYLCASSLFGNQPQHFGDGTRLSIL.

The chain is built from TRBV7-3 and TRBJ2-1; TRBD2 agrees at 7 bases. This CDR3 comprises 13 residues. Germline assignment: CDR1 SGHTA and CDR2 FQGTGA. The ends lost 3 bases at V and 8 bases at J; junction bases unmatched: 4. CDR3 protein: CASSFERGYEQFF. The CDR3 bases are TGTGCCAGCAGCTTCGAGCGGGGTTATGAGCAGTTCTTC.